The T cell receptor beta chain described here comes from a study of blood T cell repertoires in COVID-19. As for the study in general: COVID-19 samples, acute and convalescent, were from the United States, Italy and Spain. T cells, B-cell-depleted T cells, or PBMCs supplied cDNA or gDNA.

In the source study's methods: Reference gene primer amplification in the assay estimated nucleated cell counts. Sequencing used immunoSEQ multiplex PCR; TCRdb keeps in-frame clones, though not all of them. V, J and clone size derive from that table, while D and trimming were established from the DNA sequence. The repertoire holds about 71,000 clones, 82% seen once, with roughly 13% in the top ten. From germline, CDR1 is SQVTM and CDR2 ANQGSEA. The CDR3 covers 15 residues. V lost 3 bases, J lost 1 base, and 6 bases stayed unmatched. This clonotype originated in a woman of 80 years or more with acute or convalescent COVID-19. The gene calls are TRBV29-1 and TRBJ1-1; 9 nucleotides align to TRBD1. Sequencing was carried out using peripheral blood. As DNA, the CDR3 is TGCAGCGTTGACCCCACGGACAGGGGGAACACTGAAGCTTTCTTT. Translating it yields CSVDPTDRGNTEAFF.